The 4 T cell receptor beta chains presented below share a single source sample, sequenced in a study of T cell responses to AZD1222 COVID-19 vaccine (dated by TCRdb to the early 2020s). The sample's time point, from its label and the paper: about 28 days (+/-7) after the second vaccine dose. Library construction relied on the immunoSEQ multiplex PCR assay. As stored in TCRdb, this immuneACCESS dataset retains in-frame rearrangements with V and J assigned. A fraction of the clones does not appear; measured against another copy, unresolved V genes explain less than half of the discrepancy, and the remainder lacks a known reason. This sample holds more than 65,000 clones; approximately 83% were observed only once. Jointly, the top ten make up about 3.4% of the sample. Sample: peripheral blood, taken 28 days after the second AZD1222 dose. The receptors shown here come from an adult who received the AZD1222 COVID-19 vaccine.

The genes are TRBV5-4 and TRBJ2-1; the D gene is possibly TRBD1 (5 bases). Deletions cut 2 bases from V and 8 bases from J, with 14 bases between. This CDR3 region has 14 residues. Germline assignment: CDR1 SGHNT and CDR2 YYREEE (reference sequence). This CDR3 reads CASSLFGQLHEQFF. The CDR3 DNA reads TGTGCCAGCAGCTTATTCGGACAATTACATGAGCAGTTCTTC.

The V and J genes are TRBV29-1 and TRBJ2-1, with 7 bases matching TRBD2. CDR1 SQVTM and CDR2 ANQGSEA come from the germline V gene. V was pared by 0 bases and J by 0 bases, with 8 bases of the junction left unmatched. The CDR3 is 17 amino acids. CDR3 in amino acids: CSVEEWSGASSYNEQFF. As DNA, the CDR3 is TGCAGCGTTGAAGAATGGAGCGGGGCTTCCTCCTACAATGAGCAGTTCTTC.

The chain combines TRBV9 with TRBJ2-7, with 10 bases aligning to TRBD2. Unmatched junction bases numbered 6, after V lost 4 bases and J lost 5 bases. Germline assignment: CDR1 SGDLS and CDR2 YYNGEE. The CDR3 length is 14 residues. The CDR3 region has the DNA TGTGCCAGCAGCTCTAGCGGGAGTTGGAACGAGCAGTACTTC. It specifies CASSSSGSWNEQYF. The full variable domain, rest sourced from reference TRBV9 and TRBJ2-7, is DSGVTQTPKHLITATGQRVTLRCSPRSGDLSVYWYQQSLDQGLQFLIQYYNGEERAKGNILERFSAQQFPDLHSELNLSSLELGDSALYFCASSSSGSWNEQYFGPGTRLTVT.

This chain links TRBV19 with TRBJ1-2; a weak D match, TRBD1 (6 bases). CDR3 size: 16 residues. The V gene's germline CDR1 is LNHDA and CDR2 SQIVND (reference sequence). V was cut by 1 base and J by 0 bases, with 12 bases left in between. CDR3 DNA sequence: TGTGCCAGTAGTATAGCCGGGACAACCACTAACTATGGCTACACCTTC. Its protein product is CASSIAGTTTNYGYTF.